This T cell receptor (beta chain) was obtained from a study of neurological immune-mediated disorders. Study-level findings and limits: Sharing of CDR3 amino acid sequences among expanded clones across subjects was absent, suggesting private repertoires in all groups.

At least ten counts were recorded for this clonotype. Its antigen remains unknown. The ends were cut back, 4 bases at V and 4 bases at J, with 18 bases in the middle. CDR1 is SGHRS, CDR2 YFSETQ, per germline. The CDR3 is made up of 15 amino acids. Time point here: technical triplicate 2. Synthesis of cDNA was performed by 5'RACE using 10-nucleotide random UMIs. Every sequencing run produced over 170 million TCR-beta sequences, and the sequences from any one run covered 15-18 subjects. TCRdb reprocessed the 5' RACE reads via MiXCR and lists one record per CDR3 protein. The top ten hold around 5% of the sample, which has 30,000 or so distinct CDR3 sequences, approximately 12% seen once.

The chain has TRBV5-1 and TRBJ2-7; D might be TRBD2 (6 bases). The receptor was isolated from a female donor with HTLV-1-associated myelopathy (HAM/TSP). The sequencing input was CD4+ T cells from blood. The CDR3 bases are TGCGCCAGCAGCCCTACCGGGACTGCTCAATACGAGCAGTACTTC. It encodes CASSPTGTAQYEQYF.